The entry below describes one TCR beta chain. This entry is derived from a study of Ad26.COV2.S vaccination and SARS-CoV-2 variants. Sample treatment: some 20 received Ad26.COV2.S at low or high dose, single or two shots; several received placebo; per-sample allocation not given. On day 63 after the first injection, vaccine and placebo recipients gave samples. Produced via immunoSEQ multiplex PCR; TCRdb's table is partial and in-frame only. The table shows hundreds of thousands of clones, with roughly 90% occurring only once. Germline values: CDR1 GTSNPN, CDR2 SVGIG (reference sequence). The V gene lost 3 bases and the J gene lost 6 bases, with 8 bases spanning the gap. The CDR3 consists of 11 residues.

This rearrangement joins TRBV30 to TRBJ1-1; D not resolved. Sequencing used peripheral blood, obtained in a trial of Ad26.COV2.S vaccine versus placebo. The source is a person aged 18 to 59 who received the Ad26.COV2.S COVID-19 vaccine or a placebo. CDR3 in amino acids: CAWRREPEAFF. The DNA of the CDR3 is TGTGCCTGGAGAAGAGAGCCTGAAGCTTTCTTT.